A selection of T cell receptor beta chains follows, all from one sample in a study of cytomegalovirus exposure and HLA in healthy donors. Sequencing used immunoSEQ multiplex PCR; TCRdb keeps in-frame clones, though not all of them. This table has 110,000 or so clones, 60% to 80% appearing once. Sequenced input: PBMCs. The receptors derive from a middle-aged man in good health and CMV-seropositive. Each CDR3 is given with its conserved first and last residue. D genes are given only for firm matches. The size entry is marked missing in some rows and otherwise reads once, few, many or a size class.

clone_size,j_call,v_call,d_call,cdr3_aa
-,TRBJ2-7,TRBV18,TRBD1,CASSSGQGANNEQYF
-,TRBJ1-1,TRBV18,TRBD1,CASSPYQGEDTEAFF
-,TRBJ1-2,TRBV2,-,CASNGGLNYGYTF
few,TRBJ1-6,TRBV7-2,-,CASSLEGQSSPLHF
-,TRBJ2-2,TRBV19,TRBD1,CASIETGVPGELFF
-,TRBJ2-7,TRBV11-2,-,CASSLSQVSAYEQYF
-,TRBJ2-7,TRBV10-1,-,CARNRDYEQYF
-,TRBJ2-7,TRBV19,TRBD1,CASSGSGGQDIYEQYF
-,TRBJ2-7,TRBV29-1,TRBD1,CSVDVYRDSSYEQYF
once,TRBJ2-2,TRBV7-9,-,CASSFAGELFF
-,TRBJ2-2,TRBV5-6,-,CASSLLRTGVSGELFF
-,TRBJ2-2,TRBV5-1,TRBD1,CASSLAGTGVSGELFF
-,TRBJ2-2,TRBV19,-,CASRVRGELFF
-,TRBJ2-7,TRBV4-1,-,CASSLPDSSYEQYF
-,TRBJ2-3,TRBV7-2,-,CASSLAGGAWDTQYF
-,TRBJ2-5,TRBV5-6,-,CASSFIAGAETQYF
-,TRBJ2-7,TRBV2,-,CASSLDSYEQYF
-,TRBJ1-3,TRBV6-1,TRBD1,CACRTGNLRNTIYF
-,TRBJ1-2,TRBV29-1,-,CSVYREDYGYTF
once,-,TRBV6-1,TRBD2,CASGTTSSYEQYF